This T cell receptor beta chain appears in the sequencing data of a study of blood T cells in healthy people across ages. V dropped 0 bases and J dropped 3; count of bases not matched to a gene: 6. Germline loops: CDR1 LGHNA, CDR2 YSLEER. The CDR3 length is 18 residues. Using a J-beta primer mix together with a sample-barcoded 5' primer, a second PCR was run for roughly 6 to 11 cycles. From the 5' RACE reads, TCRdb called clonotypes with MiXCR, one entry per CDR3 protein. The sample has hundreds of thousands of distinct CDR3 sequences; around 50% are singletons. General study points: Donor CMV status, an unknown factor, possibly confounded changes in expanded clonotypes.

This clonotype occurred a few times. Antigen specificity is unknown. The sequenced sample consisted of blood. The V gene is TRBV4-3, the J gene TRBJ2-7, with 15 bases matching TRBD2. The origin of this receptor is a woman aged 80 or over in good health. The CDR3, as DNA: TGCGCCAGCAGCCAAGATGGGGGACTAGCGGGAGGCCGCTACGAGCAGTACTTC. Protein product: CASSQDGGLAGGRYEQYF.